Listed below are T cell receptor beta chains from one sample, sequenced in a study of T cells after yellow fever vaccination. TCRdb itself ran the 5' RACE reads through MiXCR, one entry per CDR3 protein. This table holds tens of thousands of distinct CDR3 sequences, 7.7% found once. Specimen: CD8+ T cells sorted from PBMCs, collected on the day of the yellow fever booster vaccination. The source is a young man who received the YFV17D yellow fever vaccine. The CDR3 runs from the conserved cysteine through the conserved F or W. The order of the fields is CDR3 protein, CDR3 DNA, D gene, V gene, J gene, clone size. The D gene is left open where the match is weak. Some rows mark clone size as missing; the rest say once, few, many or name a class of expanded clone.

cdr3_aa: CATLGRYSYEQYF
cdr3_nt: TGTGCCACCCTGGGCCGATACTCCTACGAGCAGTACTTC
d_call: .
v_call: TRBV7-9
j_call: TRBJ2-7
clone_size: many

cdr3_aa: CASSQGHPGSGYTF
cdr3_nt: TGTGCCAGCAGCCAGGGACACCCCGGCAGTGGCTACACCTTC
d_call: .
v_call: TRBV7-8
j_call: TRBJ1-2
clone_size: few

cdr3_aa: CSFEGGRSDNEQFF
cdr3_nt: TGCAGCTTTGAGGGCGGGAGGTCAGACAATGAGCAGTTCTTC
d_call: TRBD2
v_call: TRBV29-1
j_call: TRBJ2-1
clone_size: few

cdr3_aa: CASSPDRGLGQAFF
cdr3_nt: TGTGCCAGCAGTCCTGACAGGGGGCTCGGGCAAGCTTTCTTT
d_call: TRBD1
v_call: TRBV12-3/TRBV12-4
j_call: TRBJ1-1
clone_size: many

cdr3_aa: CASSVSRGQETQYF
cdr3_nt: TGTGCCAGCAGCGTCTCTAGAGGGCAAGAGACCCAGTACTTC
d_call: .
v_call: TRBV9
j_call: TRBJ2-5
clone_size: .

cdr3_aa: CASSLGGKGTQYF
cdr3_nt: TGTGCCAGCAGTCTAGGGGGGAAAGGGACCCAGTACTTC
d_call: .
v_call: TRBV28
j_call: TRBJ2-5
clone_size: few

cdr3_aa: CAIGTSGNTDTQYF
cdr3_nt: TGTGCCATCGGAACTAGCGGGAACACAGATACGCAGTATTTT
d_call: TRBD2
v_call: TRBV10-3
j_call: TRBJ2-3
clone_size: .

cdr3_aa: CASSPGLPGGYTF
cdr3_nt: TGTGCCAGCAGTCCGGGACTTCCCGGAGGCTACACCTTC
d_call: .
v_call: TRBV27
j_call: TRBJ1-2
clone_size: .

cdr3_aa: CASSLWGVEYEQYF
cdr3_nt: TGTGCCAGCAGCTTATGGGGGGTTGAGTACGAGCAGTACTTC
d_call: .
v_call: TRBV7-9
j_call: TRBJ2-7
clone_size: .

cdr3_aa: CASSGGVGDTIYF
cdr3_nt: TGTGCCAGTAGTGGCGGAGTTGGAGACACCATATATTTT
d_call: .
v_call: TRBV19
j_call: TRBJ1-3
clone_size: once

cdr3_aa: CASSRGGSYNEQFF
cdr3_nt: TGTGCCAGCAGCCGCGGCGGGAGCTACAATGAGCAGTTCTTC
d_call: TRBD2
v_call: TRBV9
j_call: TRBJ2-1
clone_size: many

cdr3_aa: CATSRELSDEQFF
cdr3_nt: TGTGCCACCAGCAGGGAGCTTAGCGATGAGCAGTTCTTC
d_call: .
v_call: TRBV15
j_call: TRBJ2-1
clone_size: few

cdr3_aa: CSARGTSSGRAPEQFF
cdr3_nt: TGCAGTGCTAGAGGCACCTCTAGCGGGAGGGCCCCTGAGCAGTTCTTC
d_call: TRBD2
v_call: TRBV20-1
j_call: TRBJ2-1
clone_size: .

cdr3_aa: CASSQGLAADTQYF
cdr3_nt: TGTGCCAGCAGCCAGGGACTAGCGGCAGATACGCAGTATTTT
d_call: TRBD2
v_call: TRBV7-6
j_call: TRBJ2-3
clone_size: .

cdr3_aa: CAISDPGASVETQYF
cdr3_nt: TGTGCCATCAGTGACCCCGGGGCTAGCGTGGAGACCCAGTACTTC
d_call: .
v_call: TRBV10-3
j_call: TRBJ2-5
clone_size: .

cdr3_aa: CASSQTGTEPKSTDTQYF
cdr3_nt: TGTGCCTCCAGCCAAACCGGGACGGAACCCAAAAGCACAGATACGCAGTATTTT
d_call: .
v_call: TRBV3-1
j_call: TRBJ2-3
clone_size: .